This T cell receptor (beta chain) was recovered during a study of T cells in Graves' hyperthyroidism and ophthalmopathy. Findings of the study overall: By a 13 V-J model, ophthalmopathy was set apart from stable hyperthyroidism.

For Graves' hyperthyroidism to be stable, ophthalmopathy could not progress within 18 months. This CDR3 comprises 15 residues. The V end was cut by 0 bases, the J end by 0 bases, with 9 bases between. CDR1 is GTSNPN and CDR2 is SVGIG in the germline V gene (reference sequence). It was RNA transcripts that yielded the amplified TCR beta CDR3 regions. Using the HTBI primer set, a first-round RT-PCR was run on the TCR CDR3. TCRdb re-derived calls from the multiplex PCR reads in MiXCR, one entry per CDR3 protein. The table includes a few hundred thousand distinct CDR3 sequences, around a sixth detected once. This clonotype was counted ten times or more. Its antigen is unidentified.

This TCR was recovered from a woman between 25 and 40 years old with Graves' hyperthyroidism. V is TRBV30 and J is TRBJ2-1, with TRBD1 as a possible D gene (6 bases). Specimen: blood. In nucleotides, the CDR3 is TGTGCCTGGAGTGTACAGGGAAGCTCCTACAATGAGCAGTTCTTC. This gives the protein CAWSVQGSSYNEQFF.